The rows below give T cell receptor beta chains drawn from one sample of a study of T cell changes during pregnancy in multiple sclerosis. The method was immunoSEQ multiplex PCR; TCRdb's version includes in-frame clones alone and lacks a portion of them. The table records under 85,000 clones, about 90% of them present only once. Sequences were derived from peripheral blood, sampled in the third trimester of pregnancy. These receptors were taken from a female donor in good health, enrolled as a control in a pregnancy study. CDR3s include the opening cysteine and the closing phenylalanine or tryptophan. D genes are given only for firm matches. A row's size may be missing; if present it is once, few, many or a size class.

V,D,J,size,CDR3,DNA
TRBV10-3,TRBD1,TRBJ1-6,.,CAITGTEGSPLHF,TGTGCCATCACTGGGACAGAGGGTTCACCCCTCCACTTT
TRBV7-2,.,TRBJ2-7,.,CASSPESSYEQYF,TGTGCCAGCAGCCCGGAGAGCTCGTACGAGCAGTACTTC
TRBV7-3,TRBD2,TRBJ2-3,.,CASSLMGLARDTQYF,TGTGCCAGCAGCTTAATGGGACTAGCCCGAGATACGCAGTATTTT
TRBV27,.,TRBJ1-1,.,CASSFLGGMNTEAFF,TGTGCCAGCAGTTTTCTGGGAGGAATGAACACTGAAGCTTTCTTT
TRBV15,.,TRBJ1-1,.,CATSRVVGDTEAFF,TGTGCCACCAGCAGAGTAGTAGGGGACACTGAAGCTTTCTTT
TRBV7-8,TRBD1,TRBJ1-1,.,CASSPTGRTGVGTEAFF,TGTGCCAGCAGCCCTACCGGACGGACAGGGGTTGGCACTGAAGCTTTCTTT
TRBV11-3,TRBD2,TRBJ2-5,.,CASSSGGGGETQYF,TGTGCCAGCAGCTCCGGGGGGGGAGGGGAGACCCAGTACTTC
TRBV7-6,.,TRBJ1-1,once,CASSLAVAARAFF,TGTGCCAGCAGCTTAGCGGTGGCCGCGAGGGCTTTCTTT
TRBV5-1,TRBD1,TRBJ1-2,.,CASSSGGTQGYTF,TGCGCCAGCAGCTCAGGGGGAACCCAAGGCTACACCTTC
TRBV18,.,TRBJ2-7,.,CASSPRQDSYEQYF,TGTGCCAGCTCACCTAGGCAGGACTCCTACGAGCAGTACTTC
TRBV29-1,TRBD1,TRBJ2-7,.,CSVARGTSYEQYF,TGCAGCGTTGCCAGGGGGACCTCCTACGAGCAGTACTTC
TRBV5-4,.,TRBJ2-7,.,CASSLYGDEQYF,TGTGCCAGCAGCTTGTACGGGGACGAGCAGTACTTC
TRBV9,TRBD2,TRBJ2-7,.,CASSESGGGEQYF,TGTGCCAGCAGCGAAAGTGGGGGGGGCGAGCAGTACTTC